The source of this TCR beta chain is a study of blood T cell repertoires in COVID-19. Background on the study: Sites across the United States, Italy and Spain contributed samples from acute and convalescent COVID-19. Sources were T cells, B-cell-depleted T cells, or PBMCs; the material itself was cDNA or gDNA.

V was clipped by 1 base and J by 6 bases; unmatched bases: 5. The CDR3 sequence is 15 residues long. The germline CDR1 and CDR2 sequences are MGHDK and SYGVNS. In the source study's methods: Amplification with reference gene primers provided the estimates of nucleated cell counts. This table comes from immunoSEQ multiplex PCR, and its TCRdb copy is limited to in-frame clones, with some not included. The V and J calls and the clone size are those of that table, but D and trimming were determined from the DNA. The sample contains 200,000 or so clones, roughly nine tenths of which appear only once. The sequencing sample was made of peripheral blood. This chain connects TRBV25-1 to TRBJ2-1; 8 bases align to TRBD1. The sequence was collected from a man between 35 and 55 years old with active or convalescent COVID-19. CDR3 sequence: CASSESRTGGNEQFF. The CDR3, as DNA: TGTGCCAGCAGTGAATCTCGAACAGGGGGCAATGAGCAGTTCTTC.